This record concerns one T cell receptor (beta chain) sequence. Its antigen remains unidentified. The data originate from a study of human T cells and chemical hapten exposure. At the level of the study: For the roughly 24-week duration of the study, patients were given weekly doses of diphenylcyclopropenone on the scalp.

TCRdb passed the RACE reads through MiXCR, listing each CDR3 protein once. The sample contains tens of thousands of distinct CDR3 sequences, approximately 29% of which appear only once. Findings and limits, study-wide: Because they had alopecia, donors may respond immunologically unlike healthy people. Expanded TCRs formed significantly more large CDR3 similarity clusters than controls.

The CDR3 runs 14 residues. Germline-derived CDR1 and CDR2 are WSHSY and SAAADI. V dropped 4 bases and J dropped 1 base, with 9 bases sitting between them. The time point was: patch test 1, 2 weeks after DPC sensitization. Treatment indicated: therapeutic diphenylcyclopropenone sensitization with weekly scalp DPC. The TCR was taken from a man in his forties with alopecia areata. Some clones in this sample may be carry-over from other donors' samples. The V gene is TRBV10-2, the J gene TRBJ2-3, with D possibly TRBD2 on 5 matching bases. The sample was whole blood, taken in connection with sensitization to the hapten diphenylcyclopropenone (DPC). As DNA, the CDR3 is TGCGCCAGCAGTGGTGTGGGAGGCACAGATACGCAGTATTTT. Residues: CASSGVGGTDTQYF.